This TCR beta chain appears in the sequencing data of a study of T cells after yellow fever vaccination. Findings and caveats of the study: Among primary-vaccination clones, most reappeared after the booster, at almost 98% for CD4 and around 91% for CD8. The study noted that FACS-sorted repertoires could contain abundant clonotypes contaminating from the bulk population. A secondary response was less intense yet reached its peak sooner, at day 5 versus 15.

This clonotype was found many times. Its antigen is currently unknown. TCRdb ran MiXCR on the 5' RACE reads and lists one entry per CDR3 protein. The table has some 400,000 distinct CDR3 sequences, approximately 5.7% seen once. This TCR came from a man under 40 who received the YFV17D yellow fever vaccine. Source: PBMCs, taken 5 days after the yellow fever booster vaccination.

The CDR3 DNA reads TGTGCCAGCAGCAGCCGAAGCGGGTCCAGCTCCTACAATGAGCAGTTCTTC. This gives the protein CASSSRSGSSSYNEQFF. The chain has TRBV6-1 and TRBJ2-1; D perhaps matches TRBD2 (6 bases). CDR3 length: 17 residues. Germline V gene lookup returns CDR1 MNHNS and CDR2 SASEGT. V was shortened by 6 bases and J by 0 bases, with 18 bases between the two germline ends.